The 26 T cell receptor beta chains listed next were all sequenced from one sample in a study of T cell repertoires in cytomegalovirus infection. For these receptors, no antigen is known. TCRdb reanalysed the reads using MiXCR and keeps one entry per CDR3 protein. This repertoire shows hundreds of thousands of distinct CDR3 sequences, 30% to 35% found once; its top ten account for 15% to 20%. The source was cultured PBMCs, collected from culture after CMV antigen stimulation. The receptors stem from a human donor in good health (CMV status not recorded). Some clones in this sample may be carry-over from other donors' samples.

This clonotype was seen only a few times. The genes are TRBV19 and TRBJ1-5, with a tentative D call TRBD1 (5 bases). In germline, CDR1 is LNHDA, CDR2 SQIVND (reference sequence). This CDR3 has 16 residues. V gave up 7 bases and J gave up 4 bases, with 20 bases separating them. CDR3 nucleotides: TGTGCCAGTAAAAGGGAGCTTAGGACACTTAATCAGCCCCAGCATTTT. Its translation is CASKRELRTLNQPQHF.

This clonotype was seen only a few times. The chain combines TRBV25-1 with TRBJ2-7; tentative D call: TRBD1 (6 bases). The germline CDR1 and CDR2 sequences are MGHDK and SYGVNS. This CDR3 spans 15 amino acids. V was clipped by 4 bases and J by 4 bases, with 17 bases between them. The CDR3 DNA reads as TGTGCCAGCAGTGGCGAGACAGGAAGGGAGTACGAGCAGTACTTC. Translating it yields CASSGETGREYEQYF.

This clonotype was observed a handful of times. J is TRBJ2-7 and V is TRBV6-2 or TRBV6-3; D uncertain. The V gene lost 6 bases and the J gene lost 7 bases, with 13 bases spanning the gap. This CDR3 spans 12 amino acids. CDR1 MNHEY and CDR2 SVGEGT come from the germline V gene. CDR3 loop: CASSPAPREQYF. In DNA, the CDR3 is TGTGCCAGCAGCCCAGCTCCCCGGGAGCAGTACTTC.

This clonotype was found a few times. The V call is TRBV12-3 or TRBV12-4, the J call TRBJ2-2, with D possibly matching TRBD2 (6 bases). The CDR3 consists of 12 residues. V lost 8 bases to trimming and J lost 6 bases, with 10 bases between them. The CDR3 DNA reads TGTGCCAGCTCTAGCGTCGCCGGGGAGCTGTTTTTT. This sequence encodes CASSSVAGELFF.

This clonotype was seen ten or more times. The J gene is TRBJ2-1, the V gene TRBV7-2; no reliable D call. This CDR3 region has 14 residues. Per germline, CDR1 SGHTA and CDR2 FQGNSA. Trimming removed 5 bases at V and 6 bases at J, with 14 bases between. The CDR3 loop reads CASSPTDVGNEQFF. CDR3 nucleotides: TGTGCCAGCAGCCCCACGGATGTAGGCAATGAGCAGTTCTTC.

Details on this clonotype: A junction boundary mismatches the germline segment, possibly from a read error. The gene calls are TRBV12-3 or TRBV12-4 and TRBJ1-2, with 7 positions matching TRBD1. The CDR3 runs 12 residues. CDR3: CVSSRGHDGYTF. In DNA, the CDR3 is TGTGTCAGCAGTAGGGGGCATGATGGCTACACCTTC.

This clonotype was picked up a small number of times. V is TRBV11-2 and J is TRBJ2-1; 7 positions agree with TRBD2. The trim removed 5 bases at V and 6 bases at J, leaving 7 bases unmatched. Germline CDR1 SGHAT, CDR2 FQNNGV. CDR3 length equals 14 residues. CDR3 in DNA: TGTGCCAGCAGCGGGGCGGGAGTTCGCAATGAGCAGTTCTTC. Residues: CASSGAGVRNEQFF.

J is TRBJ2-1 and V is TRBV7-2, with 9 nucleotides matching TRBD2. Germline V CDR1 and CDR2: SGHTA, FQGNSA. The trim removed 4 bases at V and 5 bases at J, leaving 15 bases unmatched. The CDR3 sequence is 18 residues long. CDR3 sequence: CASSYLGRREGLDNEQFF. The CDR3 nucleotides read TGTGCCAGCAGCTATCTTGGTAGGCGGGAGGGCCTCGACAATGAGCAGTTCTTC.

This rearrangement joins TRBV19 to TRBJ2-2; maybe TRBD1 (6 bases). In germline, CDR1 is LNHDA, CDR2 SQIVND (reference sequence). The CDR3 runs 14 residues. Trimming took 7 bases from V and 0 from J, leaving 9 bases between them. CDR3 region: CASTRTANTGELFF. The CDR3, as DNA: TGTGCCAGTACCAGGACAGCGAACACCGGGGAGCTGTTTTTT.

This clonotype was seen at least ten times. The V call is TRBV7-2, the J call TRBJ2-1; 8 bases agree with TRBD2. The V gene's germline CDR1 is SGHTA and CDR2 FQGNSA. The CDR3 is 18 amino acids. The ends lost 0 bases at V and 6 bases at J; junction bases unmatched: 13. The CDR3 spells CASSLAGLLAERGNEQFF. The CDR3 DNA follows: TGTGCCAGCAGCTTAGCCGGACTACTAGCGGAGAGAGGCAATGAGCAGTTCTTC.

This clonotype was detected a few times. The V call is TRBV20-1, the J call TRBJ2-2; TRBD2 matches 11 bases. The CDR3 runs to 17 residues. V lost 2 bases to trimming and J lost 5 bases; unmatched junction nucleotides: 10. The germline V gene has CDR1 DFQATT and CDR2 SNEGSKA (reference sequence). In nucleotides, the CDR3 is TGCAGTGCTAGAAATTTAGCGGGGGGGGACGGGACCGGGGAGCTGTTTTTT. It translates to CSARNLAGGDGTGELFF.

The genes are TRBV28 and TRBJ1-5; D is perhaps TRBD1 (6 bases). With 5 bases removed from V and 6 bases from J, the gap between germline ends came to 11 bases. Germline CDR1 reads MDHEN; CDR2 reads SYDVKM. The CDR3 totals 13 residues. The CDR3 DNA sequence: TGTGCCAGCAGTACAGGGTTCCCTCAGCCCCAGCATTTT. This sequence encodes CASSTGFPQPQHF.

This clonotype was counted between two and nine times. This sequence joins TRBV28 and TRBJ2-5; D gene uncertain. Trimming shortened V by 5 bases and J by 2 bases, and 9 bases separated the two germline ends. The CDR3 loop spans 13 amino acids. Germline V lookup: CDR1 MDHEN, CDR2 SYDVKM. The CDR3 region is CASSTQFQETQYF. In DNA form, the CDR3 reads TGTGCCAGCAGTACACAGTTTCAAGAGACCCAGTACTTC.

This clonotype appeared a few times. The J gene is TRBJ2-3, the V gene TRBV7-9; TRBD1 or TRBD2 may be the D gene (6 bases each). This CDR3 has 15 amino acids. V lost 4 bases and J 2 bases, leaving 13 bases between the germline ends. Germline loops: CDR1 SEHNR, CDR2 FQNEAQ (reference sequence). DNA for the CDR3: TGTGCCAGCAGCTCACGGAGGGGGAACACAGATACGCAGTATTTT. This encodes CASSSRRGNTDTQYF. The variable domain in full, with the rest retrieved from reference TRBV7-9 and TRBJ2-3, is DTGVSQNPRHKITKRGQNVTFRCDPISEHNRLYWYRQTLGQGPEFLTYFQNEAQLEKSRLLSDRFSAERPKGSFSTLEIQRTEQGDSAMYLCASSSRRGNTDTQYFGPGTRLTVL.

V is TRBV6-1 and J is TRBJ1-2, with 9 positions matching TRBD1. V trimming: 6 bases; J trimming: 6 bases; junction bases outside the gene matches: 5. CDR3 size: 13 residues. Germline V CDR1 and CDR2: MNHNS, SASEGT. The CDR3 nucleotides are TGTGCCAGCAGACAGACAGGGGGGGATGGCTACACCTTC. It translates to CASRQTGGDGYTF.

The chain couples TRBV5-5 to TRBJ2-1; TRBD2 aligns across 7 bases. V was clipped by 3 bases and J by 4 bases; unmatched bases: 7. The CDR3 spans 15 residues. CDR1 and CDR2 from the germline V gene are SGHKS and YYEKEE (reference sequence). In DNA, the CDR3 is TGTGCCAGCAGCTGGAGGCCTAGCGGATACAATGAGCAGTTCTTC. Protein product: CASSWRPSGYNEQFF.

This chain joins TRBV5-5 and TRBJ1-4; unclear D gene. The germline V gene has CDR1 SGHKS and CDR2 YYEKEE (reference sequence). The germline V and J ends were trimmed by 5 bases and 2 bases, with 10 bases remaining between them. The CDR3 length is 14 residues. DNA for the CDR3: TGTGCCAGCAGGGTCGCAGTGACTAATGAAAAACTGTTTTTT. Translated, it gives CASRVAVTNEKLFF.

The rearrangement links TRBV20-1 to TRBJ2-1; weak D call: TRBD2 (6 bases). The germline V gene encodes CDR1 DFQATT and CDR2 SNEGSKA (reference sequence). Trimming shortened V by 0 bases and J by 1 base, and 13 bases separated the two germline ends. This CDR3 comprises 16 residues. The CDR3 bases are TGCAGTGCTAGAGATAGGATTAGCGGTTCCTACAATGAGCAGTTCTTC. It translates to CSARDRISGSYNEQFF.

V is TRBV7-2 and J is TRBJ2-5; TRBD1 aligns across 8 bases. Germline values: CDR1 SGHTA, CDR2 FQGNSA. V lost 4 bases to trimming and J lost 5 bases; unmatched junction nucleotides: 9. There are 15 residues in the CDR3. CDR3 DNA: TGTGCCAGCAGCTCACCGGACAGGGAAGGGGAGACCCAGTACTTC. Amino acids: CASSSPDREGETQYF. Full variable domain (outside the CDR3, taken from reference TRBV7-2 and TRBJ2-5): GAGVSQSPSNKVTEKGKDVELRCDPISGHTALYWYRQSLGQGLEFLIYFQGNSAPDKSGLPSDRFSAERTGGSVSTLTIQRTQQEDSAVYLCASSSPDREGETQYFGPGTRLLVL.

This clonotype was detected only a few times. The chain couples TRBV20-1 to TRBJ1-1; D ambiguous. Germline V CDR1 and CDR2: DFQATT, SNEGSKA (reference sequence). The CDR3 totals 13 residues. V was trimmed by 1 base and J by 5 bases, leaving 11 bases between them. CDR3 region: CSARVGVKTEAFF. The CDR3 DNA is TGCAGTGCTAGAGTTGGGGTTAAGACTGAAGCTTTCTTT.

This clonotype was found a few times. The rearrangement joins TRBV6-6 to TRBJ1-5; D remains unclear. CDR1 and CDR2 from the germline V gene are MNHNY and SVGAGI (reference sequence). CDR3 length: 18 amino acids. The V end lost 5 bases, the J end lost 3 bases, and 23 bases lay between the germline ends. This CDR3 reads CASSQTEISGAYNQPQHF. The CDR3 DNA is TGTGCCAGCAGTCAAACCGAAATTTCAGGAGCTTACAATCAGCCCCAGCATTTT.

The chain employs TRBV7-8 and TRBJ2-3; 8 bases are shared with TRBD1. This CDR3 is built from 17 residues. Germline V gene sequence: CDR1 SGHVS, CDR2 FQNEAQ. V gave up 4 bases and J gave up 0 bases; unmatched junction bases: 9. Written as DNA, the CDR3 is TGTGCCAGCAGCTCAATCCCCGGGACAGGAAGCACAGATACGCAGTATTTT. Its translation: CASSSIPGTGSTDTQYF.

The CDR3 is CSARDPDRYNSPLHF. CDR3 DNA: TGCAGTGCTAGAGATCCGGACAGATATAATTCACCCCTCCACTTT. This chain uses TRBV20-1 with TRBJ1-6; tentative D call: TRBD1 (6 bases). Trimming cost V 0 bases and J 4 bases, with 10 bases left between them. Germline V gene lookup returns CDR1 DFQATT and CDR2 SNEGSKA (reference sequence). The CDR3 has 15 amino acids.

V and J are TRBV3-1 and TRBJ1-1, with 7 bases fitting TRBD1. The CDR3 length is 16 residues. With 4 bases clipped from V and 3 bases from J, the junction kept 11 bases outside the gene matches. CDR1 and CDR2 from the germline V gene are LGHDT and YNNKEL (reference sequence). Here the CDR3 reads CASSRKPRGLDTEAFF. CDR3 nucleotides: TGTGCCAGCAGCCGAAAGCCAAGGGGGCTGGACACTGAAGCTTTCTTT.

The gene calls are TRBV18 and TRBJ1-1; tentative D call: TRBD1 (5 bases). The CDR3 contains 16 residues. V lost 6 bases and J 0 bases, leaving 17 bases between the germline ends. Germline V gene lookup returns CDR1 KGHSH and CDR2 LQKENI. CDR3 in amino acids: CASSIPARALNTEAFF. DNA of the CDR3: TGTGCCAGCTCGATCCCAGCCAGGGCTTTGAACACTGAAGCTTTCTTT.

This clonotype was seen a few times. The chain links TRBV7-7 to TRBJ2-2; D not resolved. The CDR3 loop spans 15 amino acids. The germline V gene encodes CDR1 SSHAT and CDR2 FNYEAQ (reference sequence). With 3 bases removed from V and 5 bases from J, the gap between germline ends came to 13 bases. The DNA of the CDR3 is TGTGCCAGCAGCTTTGGAGTAGGCGGTACCGGGGAGCTGTTTTTT. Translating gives CASSFGVGGTGELFF.